Each of the 28 T cell receptor beta chains below was sequenced from the same sample in a study of cytomegalovirus exposure and HLA in healthy donors. PCR was performed using 60 Vbeta and 13 Jbeta primers. Sequencing was performed with immunoSEQ multiplex PCR; in TCRdb, only in-frame clones are kept and a portion is missing. This table holds fewer than 250,000 clones, 60% to 80% found once. The sample was PBMCs. The receptors were sampled from a woman aged 30 to 39 in good health and CMV-seronegative.

V and J are TRBV27 and TRBJ2-3, with TRBD1 identical over 8 bases. Germline V gene data show CDR1 as MNHEY and CDR2 as SMNVEV (reference sequence). The CDR3 loop spans 15 amino acids. V was clipped by 5 bases and J by 0 bases; unmatched bases: 4. In nucleotides, the CDR3 is TGTGCCAGCAGTATCCGGGACAGGAGCACAGATACGCAGTATTTT. Protein: CASSIRDRSTDTQYF.

This clone showed up just a few times. This chain links TRBV27 with TRBJ2-7, with D tentatively TRBD1 (6 bases). V was trimmed by 6 bases and J by 4 bases, leaving 19 bases between them. Germline loops: CDR1 MNHEY, CDR2 SMNVEV (reference sequence). CDR3 size: 15 residues. CDR3 amino acids: CASSVSYVGQYEQYF. CDR3 DNA sequence: TGTGCCAGCAGCGTTTCCTACGTTGGACAGTACGAGCAGTACTTC.

The gene calls are TRBV18 and TRBJ1-2, with TRBD1 matching over 8 bases. The V and J ends lost 2 bases and 8 bases, in that order; junction bases with no gene match: 10. Germline V gene lookup returns CDR1 KGHSH and CDR2 LQKENI. This CDR3 contains 15 residues. The CDR3, as DNA: TGTGCCAGCTCACCAGAGGACAGGGAAGGCTACGGCTACACCTTC. As protein: CASSPEDREGYGYTF.

This clone was observed once. The chain has TRBV5-6 and TRBJ2-7, with D possibly being TRBD1 (5 bases). Per germline, CDR1 SGHDT and CDR2 YYEEEE. The CDR3 contains 14 residues. The V and J ends lost 1 base and 5 bases respectively, with 13 bases between them. CDR3 coding DNA: TGTGCCAGCAGCTTGACAGGTTCCGAGGACGAGCAGTACTTC. Translated: CASSLTGSEDEQYF.

V usage is TRBV13 and J usage is TRBJ2-7, with 8 bases that match TRBD2. This CDR3 is built from 15 residues. The V segment lost 5 bases and the J segment 3 bases; nucleotides outside the gene matches: 9. Germline values: CDR1 PRHDT, CDR2 FYEKMQ (reference sequence). CDR3 region: CASSAAAGAFYEQYF. CDR3 coding DNA: TGTGCCAGCAGCGCTGCAGCGGGAGCCTTCTACGAGCAGTACTTC.

This clone was counted only a few times. The chain has TRBV27 and TRBJ1-1, with 7 bases matching TRBD1. The V gene's germline CDR1 is MNHEY and CDR2 SMNVEV (reference sequence). The CDR3 contains 16 residues. Unmatched junction bases numbered 10, after V lost 4 bases and J lost 2 bases. The CDR3 region is CASSSAYGTDNTEAFF. The DNA of the CDR3 is TGTGCCAGCAGTTCCGCCTACGGGACAGACAACACTGAAGCTTTCTTT.

The chain has TRBV7-2 and TRBJ1-1, with D unclear. The CDR3 is 14 residues long. Trimming removed 2 bases from V and 0 bases from J, with 7 bases in between. Per germline, CDR1 SGHTA and CDR2 FQGNSA. The CDR3, as DNA: TGTGCCAGCAGCTTACGGACTTTGAACACTGAAGCTTTCTTT. Translating it yields CASSLRTLNTEAFF.

The chain has TRBV10-3 and TRBJ1-2; 8 nucleotides line up with TRBD1. V gave up 4 bases and J gave up 2 bases; unmatched junction bases: 6. Germline lookup yields CDR1 ENHRY and CDR2 SYGVKD. This CDR3 is built from 15 residues. CDR3 sequence: CAISARQGLNYGYTF. The CDR3 coding sequence is TGTGCCATCAGTGCCCGACAGGGGTTGAACTATGGCTACACCTTC.

V usage is TRBV10-3 and J usage is TRBJ2-6; 8 bases line up with TRBD1. The CDR3 extends over 18 amino acids. Germline CDR1 ENHRY, CDR2 SYGVKD. V was pared by 6 bases and J by 1 base, with 11 bases of the junction left unmatched. The CDR3 reads CAIRTLGTGNSGANVLTF. The CDR3 coding sequence is TGTGCCATCAGAACTCTAGGGACAGGAAATTCTGGGGCCAACGTCCTGACTTTC.

This clone was seen a few times. This chain uses TRBV5-1 with TRBJ2-5; no clear D. Deletions cut 1 base from V and 3 bases from J, with 16 bases between. CDR1 is SGHRS, CDR2 YFSETQ, per germline. The CDR3 runs 16 residues. The CDR3 coding sequence is TGCGCCAGCAGCTTGTCTTACTCAGGTCCGGAAGAGACCCAGTACTTC. It yields the protein CASSLSYSGPEETQYF.

The chain employs TRBV5-6 and TRBJ1-3, with D perhaps TRBD1 (5 bases). CDR3 size: 14 residues. Germline V lookup: CDR1 SGHDT, CDR2 YYEEEE. The V and J ends lost 0 bases and 2 bases respectively, with 6 bases between them. In nucleotides, the CDR3 is TGTGCCAGCAGCTTGGCGGGGGCTGGAAACACCATATATTTT. Its translation is CASSLAGAGNTIYF.

V is TRBV27 and J is TRBJ2-1; TRBD1 agrees at 7 bases. Germline V CDR1 and CDR2: MNHEY, SMNVEV (reference sequence). The CDR3 extends over 16 amino acids. The ends lost 5 bases at V and 3 bases at J; junction bases unmatched: 10. The CDR3: CASSPLGGQIYNEQFF. In DNA, the CDR3 is TGTGCCAGCAGTCCACTAGGGGGACAGATCTACAATGAGCAGTTCTTC.

This clone was detected only a few times. The chain uses TRBV6-5 and TRBJ1-1; 8 nucleotides line up with TRBD1. This CDR3 is 12 amino acids long. Germline CDR1 MNHEY, CDR2 SVGAGI. J lost 7 bases, V lost 6 bases, and 4 bases had no gene match. CDR3 coding DNA: TGTGCCAGCAGGGACAGGGCCTATGAAGCTTTCTTT. Translating gives CASRDRAYEAFF.

The J gene is TRBJ2-1, the V gene TRBV29-1, with 13 nucleotides matching TRBD2. Germline CDR1 SQVTM, CDR2 ANQGSEA. The CDR3 sequence is 14 residues long. V lost 6 bases to trimming and J lost 7 bases; unmatched junction nucleotides: 6. The CDR3: CSVRTSGRLNEQFF. The CDR3 bases are TGCAGCGTGAGGACTAGCGGGAGATTGAATGAGCAGTTCTTC.

A remark on this clone: Distinct nucleotide sequences in the sample also encode this CDR3. CDR3 sequence reads: CASSLAGGPAKNIQYF. The DNA for the CDR3 is TGTGCCAGCAGCTTAGCGGGGGGGCCCGCCAAAAACATTCAGTACTTC. The rearrangement uses TRBV11-2 and TRBJ2-4, with 8 nucleotides matching TRBD2. V lost 1 base, J lost 1 base, and 3 bases stayed unmatched. The CDR3 spans 16 residues. Germline V gene lookup returns CDR1 SGHAT and CDR2 FQNNGV.

The V gene is TRBV7-6, the J gene TRBJ1-1; tentative D call: TRBD1 (5 bases). There are 15 residues in the CDR3. V dropped 0 bases and J dropped 1 base, with 9 bases sitting between them. Germline CDR1 is SGHVS and CDR2 is FNYEAQ. The CDR3 loop is CASSLAGTGNTEAFF. As DNA, the CDR3 is TGTGCCAGCAGCTTAGCGGGTACAGGGAACACTGAAGCTTTCTTT.

A few counts support this clone. In the same sample, other DNA sequences code for this CDR3. The chain uses TRBV9 and TRBJ2-5, with TRBD1 identical over 7 bases. This CDR3 contains 14 residues. Germline V gives CDR1 SGDLS, CDR2 YYNGEE. Trimming took 0 bases from V and 5 from J; bases not matched to a gene: 4. CDR3 sequence: CASSVGRGQETQYF. CDR3 bases: TGTGCCAGCAGCGTAGGAAGGGGGCAGGAGACCCAGTACTTC.

The chain combines TRBV15 with TRBJ2-1; D is uncertain. Deletions cut 0 bases from V and 5 bases from J, with 5 bases between. The CDR3 covers 13 residues. CDR1 and CDR2 from the germline V gene are LNHNV and YYDKDF (reference sequence). The CDR3 DNA reads TGTGCCACCAGCAGAGATTATGACAATGAGCAGTTCTTC. This translates into CATSRDYDNEQFF.

This clone was seen only a few times. The sample has other DNA sequences that encode this CDR3 too. The chain is built from TRBV5-5 and TRBJ1-5; TRBD1 matches 9 bases. V shed 0 bases, J shed 4 bases, and the junction held 2 bases outside the gene matches. Germline CDR1 and CDR2: SGHKS and YYEKEE (reference sequence). There are 15 residues in the CDR3. CDR3 in amino acids: CASSLEGQGNQPQHF. CDR3 in DNA: TGTGCCAGCAGCTTGGAGGGACAGGGAAATCAGCCCCAGCATTTT.

The chain combines TRBV7-2 with TRBJ1-2; D not resolved. Germline V gives CDR1 SGHTA, CDR2 FQGNSA. The CDR3 has 14 residues. Trimming pared 3 bases from V and 0 bases from J, leaving 8 bases between. The CDR3 DNA is TGTGCCAGCAGCTTCCCCGAGCCTAACTATGGCTACACCTTC. This translates into CASSFPEPNYGYTF.

This chain links TRBV4-1 with TRBJ2-1, with D unclear. The V end was cut by 4 bases, the J end by 5 bases, with 12 bases between. CDR3 length equals 14 residues. CDR1 and CDR2 from the germline V gene are MGHRA and YSYEKL. The chain's CDR3 is CASSPSALNNEQFF. In nucleotides, the CDR3 is TGCGCCAGCAGCCCGAGTGCACTGAACAATGAGCAGTTCTTC.

The chain uses TRBV10-3 and TRBJ1-1; D call uncertain. The CDR3 spans 13 residues. Per the germline V gene, CDR1 is ENHRY and CDR2 is SYGVKD. The V gene lost 4 bases and the J gene lost 1 base, with 7 bases spanning the gap. The CDR3 coding sequence is TGTGCCATCAGTGGGGGAGCGAACACTGAAGCTTTCTTT. Its protein is CAISGGANTEAFF.

This chain joins TRBV7-2 and TRBJ1-4; TRBD1 aligns across 10 bases. Looked up from germline, CDR1 is SGHTA and CDR2 is FQGNSA. Trimming took 3 bases from V and 5 from J; bases not matched to a gene: 0. The CDR3 covers 14 residues. CDR3: CASSLGQGNEKLFF. In DNA form, the CDR3 reads TGTGCCAGCAGCTTGGGACAGGGGAATGAAAAACTGTTTTTT.

This clone was seen a single time. The chain is built from TRBV19 and TRBJ1-5; 7 positions match TRBD1. Trimming cost V 7 bases and J 3 bases; bases outside gene matches: 15. The CDR3 contains 17 residues. The germline V gene has CDR1 LNHDA and CDR2 SQIVND (reference sequence). CDR3 DNA sequence: TGTGCCAGTACCCCTTATGGGTTCGGACAGGACAATCAGCCCCAGCATTTT. It encodes CASTPYGFGQDNQPQHF. The entire variable domain, with the rest obtained from reference TRBV19 and TRBJ1-5, is as follows: DGGITQSPKYLFRKEGQNVTLSCEQNLNHDAMYWYRQDPGQGLRLIYYSQIVNDFQKGDIAEGYSVSREKKESFPLTVTSAQKNPTAFYLCASTPYGFGQDNQPQHFGDGTRLSIL.

The chain uses TRBV19 and TRBJ2-7; 7 nucleotides line up with TRBD1. V trimming: 2 bases; J trimming: 1 base; junction bases outside the gene matches: 2. The germline V gene has CDR1 LNHDA and CDR2 SQIVND (reference sequence). There are 14 residues in the CDR3. The CDR3 DNA sequence: TGTGCCAGTAGTATAAGACAGGGTTCCTACGAGCAGTACTTC. It yields the protein CASSIRQGSYEQYF.

The chain carries TRBV5-1 and TRBJ1-2; 7 bases align to TRBD1. Trimming at V came to 0 bases and at J to 4 bases, leaving 12 bases not matched to a gene. The germline gives CDR1 SGHRS, CDR2 YFSETQ. CDR3 length equals 17 residues. CDR3 in amino acids: CASSLDQGGWLGYGYTF. The CDR3 bases are TGCGCCAGCAGCTTGGACCAGGGGGGTTGGCTAGGCTATGGCTACACCTTC.

The chain couples TRBV13 to TRBJ1-1; 8 nucleotides line up with TRBD1. Losses at the gene ends were 5 bases for V and 1 base for J; bases not matched to a gene: 12. The V gene's germline CDR1 is PRHDT and CDR2 FYEKMQ (reference sequence). This CDR3 has 17 amino acids. CDR3 sequence: CASSLDRGPGENTEAFF. CDR3 bases: TGTGCCAGCAGCCTAGACAGGGGCCCGGGGGAGAACACTGAAGCTTTCTTT.

V is TRBV12-5 and J is TRBJ1-2, with a possible D match to TRBD1 (6 bases). CDR3 length: 13 amino acids. Trimming removed 5 bases from V and 5 bases from J, with 12 bases in between. Looked up from germline, CDR1 is LGHNT and CDR2 is FRNRAP. The CDR3 DNA reads TGTGCTAGTGGTCCCGGACAGATGTATGGCTACACCTTC. This encodes CASGPGQMYGYTF.